This T cell receptor (beta chain) was profiled in a study of T cell repertoires in cytomegalovirus infection. General study points: Identification of carriers of CMV plus the relevant HLA was achieved through cumulative public TCR beta family frequency.

V shed 8 bases and J shed 2 bases, with 16 bases lying between them. The CDR3 extends over 15 amino acids. Germline assignment: CDR1 LNHDA and CDR2 SQIVND (reference sequence). A single record per CDR3 protein comes from TCRdb applying MiXCR to the reads. The sample consists of fewer than 550,000 distinct CDR3 sequences, approximately 25% of them appearing once. In its sample, this clonotype was seen a few times. Antigen: not known. The sequence derives from a human donor in good health (CMV status not recorded). Some clones in this sample may be carry-over from other donors' samples. The rearrangement uses TRBV19 and TRBJ2-1; D possibly corresponds to TRBD1 (6 bases). The sample taken for sequencing was PBMCs. The CDR3 sequence: CASGRGRQTYNEQFF. The CDR3 DNA sequence: TGTGCCAGTGGCAGGGGACGCCAAACCTACAATGAGCAGTTCTTC.